These 17 T cell receptor beta chains were all obtained from the same sample, sequenced in a study of blood T cell repertoires in COVID-19. The data were produced by immunoSEQ multiplex PCR, yet TCRdb's version contains in-frame clones alone and is incomplete. The profile covers about 38,000 clones, with almost 90% appearing a single time and less than 30% taken by the ten largest. Sequencing input: peripheral blood. Every receptor here comes from a man in his sixties with active or convalescent COVID-19.

The chain is built from TRBV11-2 and TRBJ2-5, with D unresolved. V shed 5 bases and J shed 2 bases, with 3 bases lying between them. This CDR3 has 11 residues. The germline gives CDR1 SGHAT, CDR2 FQNNGV. The CDR3 sequence is CASSPQETQYF. The CDR3 nucleotides are TGTGCCAGCAGCCCGCAAGAGACCCAGTACTTC.

The chain uses TRBV11-2 and TRBJ1-2; D is possibly TRBD1 (5 bases). Germline CDR1 and CDR2: SGHAT and FQNNGV. The CDR3 runs to 15 residues. Trimming took off 0 bases at V and 6 bases at J, with 14 bases between the two ends. CDR3 protein: CASSLDLRTLDGYTF. CDR3 coding DNA: TGTGCCAGCAGCTTAGATCTCAGGACACTCGATGGCTACACCTTC.

The chain carries TRBV5-6 and TRBJ2-1; 13 bases are a match to TRBD2. Germline lookup yields CDR1 SGHDT and CDR2 YYEEEE. Trimming at V came to 5 bases and at J to 5 bases, leaving 7 bases not matched to a gene. The CDR3 sequence is 16 residues long. The chain's CDR3 is CASSPPGTSGNNEQFF. The CDR3 bases are TGTGCCAGCAGTCCCCCCGGGACTAGCGGGAACAATGAGCAGTTCTTC.

The CDR3 reads CASRQGGESTGELFF. CDR3 in DNA: TGCGCCAGCAGGCAAGGGGGAGAAAGCACCGGGGAGCTGTTTTTT. This rearrangement joins TRBV5-1 to TRBJ2-2; possible D gene TRBD1, 6 bases. The V gene lost 5 bases and the J gene lost 4 bases, with 15 bases spanning the gap. Germline V gives CDR1 SGHRS, CDR2 YFSETQ. This CDR3 spans 15 amino acids.

The gene calls are TRBV19 and TRBJ1-1; weak D call: TRBD1 (5 bases). Germline values: CDR1 LNHDA, CDR2 SQIVND (reference sequence). The CDR3 has 15 amino acids. The V end was cut by 0 bases, the J end by 4 bases, with 12 bases between. CDR3 loop: CASSIEGRGRTEAFF. The CDR3 region has the DNA TGTGCCAGTAGTATAGAAGGGCGGGGACGCACTGAAGCTTTCTTT.

The chain combines TRBV7-9 with TRBJ2-5; 12 nucleotides agree with TRBD1. Germline CDR1 SEHNR, CDR2 FQNEAQ (reference sequence). V shed 8 bases, J shed 5 bases, and the junction held 12 bases outside the gene matches. The CDR3 runs to 16 residues. CDR3 coding DNA: TGTGCCAGCCGCCCTTCCGGGACAGGGGGCTCGGAGACCCAGTACTTC. Translating it yields CASRPSGTGGSETQYF.

The chain combines TRBV4-3 with TRBJ2-3; D remains unclear. Germline V gene data show CDR1 as LGHNA and CDR2 as YSLEER. The CDR3 is made up of 15 amino acids. Trimming pared 0 bases from V and 1 base from J, leaving 8 bases between. Here the CDR3 DNA reads TGCGCCAGCAGCCAAGACATTCCGGGCACAGATACGCAGTATTTT. Residues: CASSQDIPGTDTQYF.

The genes are TRBV13 and TRBJ2-7, with 8 bases aligning to TRBD1. Trimming took 5 bases from V and 6 from J; bases not matched to a gene: 18. This CDR3 contains 17 residues. Germline V gene data show CDR1 as PRHDT and CDR2 as FYEKMQ (reference sequence). The CDR3 loop reads CASSPRDRGYEGSEQYF. CDR3 nucleotides: TGTGCCAGCAGCCCCCGAGACAGGGGCTATGAGGGTAGCGAGCAGTACTTC.

The chain employs TRBV28 and TRBJ2-7, with 8 positions matching TRBD1. Looked up from germline, CDR1 is MDHEN and CDR2 is SYDVKM. The CDR3 sequence is 16 residues long. V shed 1 base and J 7 bases; nucleotides not matched to a gene: 12. The CDR3 protein is CASSLSRGRFSGEQYF. CDR3 sequence (DNA): TGTGCCAGCAGTTTATCCAGGGGGCGGTTCTCCGGGGAGCAGTACTTC.

V is TRBV4-2 and J is TRBJ2-3, with 7 nucleotides matching TRBD2. Germline V lookup: CDR1 LGHNA, CDR2 YNFKEQ. Germline trimming cut 4 bases from V and 2 bases from J; bases unmatched to any gene: 12. CDR3 size: 17 residues. The CDR3 here is CASSPLGGESDTDTQYF. Written as DNA, the CDR3 is TGTGCCAGCAGCCCTCTGGGGGGGGAGTCCGACACAGATACGCAGTATTTT.

This clone appeared once. CDR3 in DNA: TGCGCCAGCAGCTTGGTGACTAGCTCCTACAATGAGCAGTTCTTC. Its protein product is CASSLVTSSYNEQFF. The chain joins TRBV5-1 to TRBJ2-1, with a weak D call TRBD2 (6 bases). The CDR3 consists of 15 residues. Trimming shortened V by 0 bases and J by 0 bases, and 7 bases separated the two germline ends. Germline lookup yields CDR1 SGHRS and CDR2 YFSETQ.

Here the CDR3 DNA reads TGTGCCACCAGCGGGTCAACAGGGTCTGGGGCCTATAGCAATCAGCCCCAGCATTTT. It translates to CATSGSTGSGAYSNQPQHF. The chain links TRBV15 to TRBJ1-5; tentative D call: TRBD1 (6 bases). CDR1 is LNHNV and CDR2 is YYDKDF in the germline V gene (reference sequence). There are 19 residues in the CDR3. V gave up 5 bases and J gave up 0 bases, with 23 bases separating them.

This chain connects TRBV13 to TRBJ1-5; 7 bases align to TRBD1. The ends lost 0 bases at V and 7 bases at J; junction bases unmatched: 9. This CDR3 spans 16 amino acids. Germline-derived CDR1 and CDR2 are PRHDT and FYEKMQ (reference sequence). The CDR3 sequence: CASSLGALGRGQPQHF. CDR3 DNA sequence: TGTGCCAGCAGCTTAGGTGCGTTGGGCAGGGGGCAGCCCCAGCATTTT.

The chain has TRBV5-1 and TRBJ2-5, with TRBD2 matching over 9 bases. The CDR3 extends over 14 amino acids. J was trimmed by 5 bases and V by 5 bases; bases with no gene match: 7. Germline V gene sequence: CDR1 SGHRS, CDR2 YFSETQ. For the CDR3, the DNA is TGCGCCAGCAGTAGGCGGGAGGGCGGGGAGACCCAGTACTTC. Encoded protein: CASSRREGGETQYF.

This chain uses TRBV29-1 with TRBJ2-3, with 9 nucleotides matching TRBD1. V trimming: 4 bases; J trimming: 2 bases; junction bases outside the gene matches: 7. Germline lookup yields CDR1 SQVTM and CDR2 ANQGSEA. CDR3 length: 15 amino acids. The CDR3 here is CSVARTGVITDTQYF. CDR3 in DNA: TGCAGCGTTGCCCGGACAGGGGTTATCACAGATACGCAGTATTTT.

The genes are TRBV18 and TRBJ2-1; 7 bases match TRBD2. This CDR3 comprises 14 residues. V lost 9 bases and J lost 5; bases outside the gene matches: 10. The germline V gene has CDR1 KGHSH and CDR2 LQKENI. CDR3 amino acids: CASVGRALDNEQFF. CDR3 DNA: TGTGCCAGTGTAGGGAGGGCCCTTGACAATGAGCAGTTCTTC.

The chain has TRBV7-6 and TRBJ2-1, with TRBD2 matching 11 bases. Trimming took 5 bases from V and 4 from J; bases not matched to a gene: 10. Germline V gene lookup returns CDR1 SGHVS and CDR2 FNYEAQ. The CDR3 has 17 amino acids. DNA for the CDR3: TGTGCCAGCAGCCTGAAGGTGGGGACTAGCGGATACAATGAGCAGTTCTTC. It codes for CASSLKVGTSGYNEQFF. The variable domain in full, completed from reference TRBV7-6 and TRBJ2-1, reads GAGVSQSPRYKVTKRGQDVALRCDPISGHVSLYWYRQALGQGPEFLTYFNYEAQQDKSGLPNDRFSAERPEGSISTLTIQRTEQRDSAMYRCASSLKVGTSGYNEQFFGPGTRLTVL.